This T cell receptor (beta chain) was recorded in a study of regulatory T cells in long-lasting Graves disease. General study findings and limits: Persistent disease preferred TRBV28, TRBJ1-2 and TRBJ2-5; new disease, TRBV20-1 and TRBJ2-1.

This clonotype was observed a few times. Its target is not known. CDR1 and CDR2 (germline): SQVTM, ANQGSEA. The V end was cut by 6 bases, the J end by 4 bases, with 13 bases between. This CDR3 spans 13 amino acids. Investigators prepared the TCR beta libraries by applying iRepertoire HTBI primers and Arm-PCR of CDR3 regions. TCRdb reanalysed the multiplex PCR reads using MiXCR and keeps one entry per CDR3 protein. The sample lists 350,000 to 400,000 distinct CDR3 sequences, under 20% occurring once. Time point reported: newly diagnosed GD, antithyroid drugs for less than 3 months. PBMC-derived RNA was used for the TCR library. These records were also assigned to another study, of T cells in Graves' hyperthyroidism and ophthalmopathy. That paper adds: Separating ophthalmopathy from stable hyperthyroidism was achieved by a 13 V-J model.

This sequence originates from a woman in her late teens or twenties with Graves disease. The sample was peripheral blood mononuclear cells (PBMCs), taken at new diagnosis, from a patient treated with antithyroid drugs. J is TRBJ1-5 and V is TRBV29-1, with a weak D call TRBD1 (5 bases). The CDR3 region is CSVGQGANQPQHF. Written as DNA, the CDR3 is TGCAGCGTCGGGCAAGGGGCGAATCAGCCCCAGCATTTT.